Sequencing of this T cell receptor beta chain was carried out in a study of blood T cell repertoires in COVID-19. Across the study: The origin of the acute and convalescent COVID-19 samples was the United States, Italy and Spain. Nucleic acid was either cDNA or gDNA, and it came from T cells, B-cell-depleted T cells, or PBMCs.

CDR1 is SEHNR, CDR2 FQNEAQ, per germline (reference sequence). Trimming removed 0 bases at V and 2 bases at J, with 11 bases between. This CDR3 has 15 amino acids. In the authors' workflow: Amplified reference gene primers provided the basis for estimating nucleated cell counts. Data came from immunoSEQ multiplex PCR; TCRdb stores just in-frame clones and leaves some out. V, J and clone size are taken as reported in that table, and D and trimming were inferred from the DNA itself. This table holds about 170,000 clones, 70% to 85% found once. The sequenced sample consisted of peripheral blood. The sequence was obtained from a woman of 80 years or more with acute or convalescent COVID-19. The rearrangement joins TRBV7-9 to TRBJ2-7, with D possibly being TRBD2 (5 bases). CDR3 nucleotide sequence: TGTGCCAGCAGCTTAGCCCTAGCTCCAACCTACGAGCAGTACTTC. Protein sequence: CASSLALAPTYEQYF.